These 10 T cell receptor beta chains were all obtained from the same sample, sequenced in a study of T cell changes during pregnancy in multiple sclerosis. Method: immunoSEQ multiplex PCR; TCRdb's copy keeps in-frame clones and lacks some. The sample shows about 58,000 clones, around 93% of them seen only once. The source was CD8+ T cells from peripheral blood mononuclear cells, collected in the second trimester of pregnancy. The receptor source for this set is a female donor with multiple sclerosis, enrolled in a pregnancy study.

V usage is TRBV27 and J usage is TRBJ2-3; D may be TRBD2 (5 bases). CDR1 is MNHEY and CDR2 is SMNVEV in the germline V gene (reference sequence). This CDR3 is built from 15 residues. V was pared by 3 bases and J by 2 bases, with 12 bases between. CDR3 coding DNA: TGTGCCAGCAGTTTGAGAGCGGAGAACACAGATACGCAGTATTTT. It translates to CASSLRAENTDTQYF.

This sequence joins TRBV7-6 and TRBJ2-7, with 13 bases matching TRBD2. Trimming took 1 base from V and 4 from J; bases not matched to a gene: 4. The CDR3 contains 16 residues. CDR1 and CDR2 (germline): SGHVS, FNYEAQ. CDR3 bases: TGTGCCAGCAGCTTAGAACTAGCGGGAGGGACTTACGAGCAGTACTTC. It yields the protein CASSLELAGGTYEQYF.

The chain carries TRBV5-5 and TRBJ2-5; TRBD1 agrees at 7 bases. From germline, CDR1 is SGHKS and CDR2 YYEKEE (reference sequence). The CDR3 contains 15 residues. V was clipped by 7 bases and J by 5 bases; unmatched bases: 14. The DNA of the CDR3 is TGTGCCAGCCTTGGACGCAGGGGGTTTAGGGAGACCCAGTACTTC. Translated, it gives CASLGRRGFRETQYF.

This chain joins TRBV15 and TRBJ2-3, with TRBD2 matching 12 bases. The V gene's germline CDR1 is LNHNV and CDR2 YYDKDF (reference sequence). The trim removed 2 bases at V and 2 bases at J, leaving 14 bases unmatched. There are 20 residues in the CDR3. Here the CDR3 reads CATSRSTSGRIGFNTDTQYF. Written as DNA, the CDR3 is TGTGCCACCAGCAGAAGTACTAGCGGGAGGATTGGGTTCAACACAGATACGCAGTATTTT.

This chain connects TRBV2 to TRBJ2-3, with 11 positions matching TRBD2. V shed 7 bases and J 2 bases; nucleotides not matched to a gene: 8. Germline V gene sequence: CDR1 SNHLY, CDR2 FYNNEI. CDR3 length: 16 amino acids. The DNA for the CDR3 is TGTGCCAGCACACCCCCGACTAGCGGGACCACAGATACGCAGTATTTT. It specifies CASTPPTSGTTDTQYF.

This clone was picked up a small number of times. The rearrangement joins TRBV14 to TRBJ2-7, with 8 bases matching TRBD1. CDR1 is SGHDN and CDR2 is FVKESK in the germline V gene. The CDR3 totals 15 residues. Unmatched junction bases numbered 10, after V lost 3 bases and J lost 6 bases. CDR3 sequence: CASSHLPRGRSEQYF. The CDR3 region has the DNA TGTGCCAGCAGCCACCTACCCAGGGGGCGGTCCGAGCAGTACTTC.

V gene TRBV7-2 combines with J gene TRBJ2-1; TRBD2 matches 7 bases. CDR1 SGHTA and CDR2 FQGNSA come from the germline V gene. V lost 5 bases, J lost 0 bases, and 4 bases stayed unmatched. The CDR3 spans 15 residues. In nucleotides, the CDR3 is TGTGCCAGCAGCCCCGGGGGGTACTCCTACAATGAGCAGTTCTTC. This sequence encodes CASSPGGYSYNEQFF.

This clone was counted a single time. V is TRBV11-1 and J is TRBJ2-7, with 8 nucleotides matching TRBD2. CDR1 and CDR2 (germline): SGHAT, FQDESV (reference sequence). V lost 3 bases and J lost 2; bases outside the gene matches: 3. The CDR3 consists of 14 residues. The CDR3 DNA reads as TGTGCCAGCAGCTTTGCGGGAGGCCCCTACGAGCAGTACTTC. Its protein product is CASSFAGGPYEQYF.

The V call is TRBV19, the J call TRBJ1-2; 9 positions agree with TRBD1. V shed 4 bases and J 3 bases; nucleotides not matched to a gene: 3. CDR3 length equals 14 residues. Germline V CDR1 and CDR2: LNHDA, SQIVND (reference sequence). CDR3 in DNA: TGTGCCAGTAGTACTTGGACAGGGGACTATGGCTACACCTTC. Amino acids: CASSTWTGDYGYTF. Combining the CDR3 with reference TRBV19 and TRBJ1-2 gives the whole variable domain DGGITQSPKYLFRKEGQNVTLSCEQNLNHDAMYWYRQDPGQGLRLIYYSQIVNDFQKGDIAEGYSVSREKKESFPLTVTSAQKNPTAFYLCASSTWTGDYGYTFGSGTRLTVV.

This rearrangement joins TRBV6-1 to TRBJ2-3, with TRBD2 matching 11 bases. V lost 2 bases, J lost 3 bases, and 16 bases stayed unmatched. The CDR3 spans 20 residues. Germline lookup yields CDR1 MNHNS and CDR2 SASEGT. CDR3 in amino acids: CASSETTVIAGGPGTDTQYF. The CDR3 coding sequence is TGTGCCAGCAGTGAAACCACAGTTATAGCGGGAGGGCCTGGAACAGATACGCAGTATTTT.